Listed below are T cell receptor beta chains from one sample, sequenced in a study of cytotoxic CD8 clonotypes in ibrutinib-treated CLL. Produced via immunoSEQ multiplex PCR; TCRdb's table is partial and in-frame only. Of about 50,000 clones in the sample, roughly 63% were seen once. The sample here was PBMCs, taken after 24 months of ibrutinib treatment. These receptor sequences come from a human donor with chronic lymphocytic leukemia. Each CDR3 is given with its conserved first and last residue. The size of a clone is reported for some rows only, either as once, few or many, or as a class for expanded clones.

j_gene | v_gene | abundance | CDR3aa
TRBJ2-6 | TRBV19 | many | CASSRTDVSGANVLTF
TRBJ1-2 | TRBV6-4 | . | CASSPAGSGYGYTF
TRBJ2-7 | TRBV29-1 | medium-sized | CSAGWGEGYEQYF
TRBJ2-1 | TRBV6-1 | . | CASSESGGRYEQFF
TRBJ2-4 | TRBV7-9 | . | CASSLGSTRPGYYF
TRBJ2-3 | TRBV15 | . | CATSRGVRDTRRLTDTQYF
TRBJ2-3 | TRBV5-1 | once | CASSLMGKGTDTQYF
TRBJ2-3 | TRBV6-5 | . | CASSYTGLAADTQYF
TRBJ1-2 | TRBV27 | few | CASSPRPGNGYTF
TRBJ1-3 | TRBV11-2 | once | CASSPAVGGNTIYF
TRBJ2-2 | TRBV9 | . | CASSVGGTRELFF
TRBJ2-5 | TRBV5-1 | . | CASSLDLAGGRETQYF
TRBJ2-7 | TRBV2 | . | CASSDWGRLNEQYF
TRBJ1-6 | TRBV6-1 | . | CASSRGQTYNSPLHF
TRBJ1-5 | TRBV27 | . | CASSLNFGGNQPQHF
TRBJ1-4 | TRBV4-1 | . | CASSQGSHLWGEKLFF
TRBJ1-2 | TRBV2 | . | CASIRLGGYTF
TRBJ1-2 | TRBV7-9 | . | CASSPGGQGAPNYGYTF
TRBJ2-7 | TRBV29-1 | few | CSVEDSTYEQYF
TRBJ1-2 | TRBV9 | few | CASSVGWGAGYTF
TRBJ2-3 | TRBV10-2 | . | CASSAGAGRGLEQYF
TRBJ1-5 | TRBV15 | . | CATSRPRDSPNQPQHF
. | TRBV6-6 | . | CASTPPGAGGYEQYF
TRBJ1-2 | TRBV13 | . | CASTKNRGQDYGYTF
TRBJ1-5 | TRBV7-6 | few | CASSLGQSNQPQHF
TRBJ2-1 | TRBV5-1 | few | CASSVSWASSGSRPYEQFF
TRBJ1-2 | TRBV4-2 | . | CASSPRNDRENYGYTF
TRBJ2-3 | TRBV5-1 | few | CASSLTGGRDTQYF
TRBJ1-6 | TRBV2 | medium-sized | CASSGRDPSPLHF
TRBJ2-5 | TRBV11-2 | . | CASSLGLAGAETQYF
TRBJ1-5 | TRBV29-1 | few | CSVRGQASEPQHF
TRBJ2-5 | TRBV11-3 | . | CASSLGHQDSQYF
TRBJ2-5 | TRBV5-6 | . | CASSLGTSGGETQYF
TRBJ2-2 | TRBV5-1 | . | CASSQGAPNTGELFF
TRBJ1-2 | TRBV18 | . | CASSPQGQGWGYTF
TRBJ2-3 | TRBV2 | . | CASNAQTDTQYF
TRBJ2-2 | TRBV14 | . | CASSQDFNTGELFF
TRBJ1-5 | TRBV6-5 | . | CASSQGGYSNQPQHF
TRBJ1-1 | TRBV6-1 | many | CATGQGRTEAFF
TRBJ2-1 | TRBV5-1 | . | CASSREGRRSYNEQFF
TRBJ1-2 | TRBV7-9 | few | CASRGGPYGYTF
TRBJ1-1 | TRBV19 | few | CASSHPGGWTEAFF
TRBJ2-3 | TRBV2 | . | CASNRDRGDTQYF